Here is one T cell receptor beta chain with its context. The target antigen is unknown. The V segment lost 4 bases and the J segment 1 base; nucleotides outside the gene matches: 6. The CDR3 length is 15 residues. CDR1 and CDR2 from the germline V gene are SGHRS and YFSETQ. The data stem from a study of cytomegalovirus exposure and HLA in healthy donors. Study-wide results and caveats: The study recorded 150 to 200 TCR beta chains that were cytomegalovirus-associated. A later analysis found common viral pathogens apparently linked to several of the most significant clusters. Upon later analysis, HLA-associated TCR beta chains proved more clonally expanded than other, equally common chains.

Amplification used 60 Vbeta primers and 13 Jbeta primers. Sequencing used immunoSEQ multiplex PCR; TCRdb keeps in-frame clones, though not all of them. The data hold 150,000 or so clones, with 80% observed a single time. The chain couples TRBV5-1 to TRBJ1-1; 8 positions match TRBD1. Sequences were obtained from PBMCs. This TCR came from a woman in her 40s in good health and CMV-seropositive. The CDR3 here is CASSVGTGRNTEAFF. The CDR3 DNA is TGCGCCAGCAGCGTAGGGACAGGACGGAACACTGAAGCTTTCTTT.